The clone carrying this T cell receptor (beta chain) was recorded many times. The antigen is undetermined. TCR beta CDR3 regions were amplified from RNA transcripts. HTBI primers primed a first-round RT-PCR, and a second-round multiplex PCR followed. One entry per CDR3 protein results from TCRdb running MiXCR on the multiplex PCR reads. The sample lists approximately 460,000 distinct CDR3 sequences, approximately 15% occurring once. This sample was included in a study of Graves' ophthalmopathy and Graves' hyperthyroidism. Overall study results and limits: A 13-signature model separated ophthalmopathy from stable hyperthyroidism, reaching around 88% sensitivity and approximately 81% specificity cross-validated. With 70.59% sensitivity and around 79% specificity, the model predicted ophthalmopathy progression.

The CDR3 consists of 15 residues. CDR1 is DFQATT and CDR2 is SNEGSKA in the germline V gene (reference sequence). The V end was cut by 0 bases, the J end by 12 bases, with 23 bases between. Ophthalmopathy donors were characterized by moderate-to-severe activity, CAS of at least 3, NOSPECS of at least 4, and duration under 3 months. PBMCs originated in roughly 9.3 ml of fresh peripheral blood. This receptor was obtained from a woman aged 25-40 years with Graves' ophthalmopathy. Sequencing was done on a sample of blood. The rearrangement uses TRBV20-1 and TRBJ1-2, with D possibly being TRBD1 (6 bases). CDR3 residues: CSARDGWVRSGGHTF. CDR3 nucleotide sequence: TGCAGTGCTAGAGATGGTTGGGTCCGCTCGGGGGGCCACACCTTC.